The subject of this entry is one T cell receptor (beta chain). This sample was included in a study of beta chain features in type 1 diabetes. Trimming removed 3 bases from V and 2 bases from J; junction bases left unmatched: 2. The CDR3 extends over 14 amino acids. CDR1 is SGHRS, CDR2 YFSETQ, per germline. The study reverse transcribed the entire isolated RNA, so it sequenced expressed TCRB transcripts. Here immunoSEQ multiplex PCR was the method, and the copy in TCRdb shows in-frame clones only, minus some. The table lists under 900,000 clones, 15% to 20% of them singletons. The sequence was collected from a woman aged 18 to 35 in good health. The specimen was naive CD4+ T cells from blood. The J gene is TRBJ1-5, the V gene TRBV5-1, with 7 bases lining up with TRBD1. This chain's CDR3 is CASSWGTGNQPQHF. The CDR3 DNA reads as TGCGCCAGCAGCTGGGGGACAGGCAATCAGCCCCAGCATTTT.